This paragraph covers one T cell receptor beta chain sequence. Its antigen target is currently unknown. No per-base quality is available; no much larger clone lies one base away. Cut back by 5 bases and 5 bases, the V and J ends lie 15 bases apart. Taken from the germline V gene, the CDR1 and CDR2 loops are MNHEY and SVGAGI. Measured from the cysteine to the phenylalanine, the CDR3 is 14 residues long. Of the read, only the CDR3 DNA is kept; its 42 bases are in frame from base 1. This sample is drawn from a study of T cell responses to AZD1222 COVID-19 vaccine (dated by TCRdb to the early 2020s). About the study as a whole: A total of approximately 250 trial participants underwent TCR sequencing, of whom approximately 200 had received two doses of AZD1222 and some 26 had received two doses of the MenACWY control vaccine. Trial participants were enrolled into age subgroups of 18-55, 56-69 and 70-plus years, which contained around 150, 28 and 57 TCR-sequenced participants, respectively. What the authors observed across the whole study: Only six or seven AZD1222 recipients were SARS-CoV-2 seropositive at baseline, limiting conclusions about previously exposed vaccinees. Participants were mostly white British and included more females than males, and it was suggested by the authors that clonal diversity may have been underestimated. After two AZD1222 doses, spike-specific TCR breadth and depth were significantly higher than at day 0 and than in MenACWY recipients. The whole spike protein was spanned by vaccine-associated CD4 TCRs, and dominant responses were seen in regions 160-218 and 743-854. Because no day 14 peak-response samples were available, repertoires were characterized only after the peak T cell response. The 56-69-year group was small, and its depth increase did not reach significance, likely because of low power. Reportedly, close to half of the unique spike-specific TCRs recognized epitopes lying outside the regions that are mutated in the B.1.351 and B.1.1.7 variants.

The CDR3 regions of human TCRbeta chains were analyzed by immunosequencing. In the authors' own workflow: TCRs in the repertoires were matched against a reference library of SARS-CoV-2-specific TCRs that had been generated with the MIRA antigen-specificity platform. Breadth meant the fraction of unique TCRs that were SARS-CoV-2-associated, whereas depth meant the fraction of total T cells that were SARS-CoV-2-associated. Each spike-specific TCR was assigned to its reactive spike region and to a CD4 or CD8 class using the MIRA data. Log10-transformed breadth and depth values were compared by one-way ANOVA with Sidak's multiple comparisons tests. As stored in TCRdb, this immuneACCESS dataset retains in-frame rearrangements with V and J assigned. A fraction of the clones does not appear; measured against another copy, unresolved V genes explain less than half of the discrepancy, and the remainder lacks a known reason. That table is the source of V, J and clone size, and D and trimming were worked out from the DNA. The sample table records 120,000 to 150,000 clones; 85% to 95% of these occur just once. Together, the top ten hold 9.3% of the sample.

Reading the label with the study, this specimen's time point is: about 28 days (+/-7) after the second vaccine dose. AZD1222 recipients given second doses at about 4 weeks or at about 12 weeks were pooled, since spike-specific TCR depth and breadth were not found to differ between the two schedules. The vaccinee samples were drawn from two UK trials, COV001 and COV002, one of which was a single-blind randomized controlled phase 2/3 trial testing AZD1222 (ChAdOx1 nCoV-19) in healthy adults. For TCRbeta chain sequencing, PBMC samples from trial participants were taken at day 0 and at day 28 after the second dose.

The chain uses TRBV6-5 and TRBJ2-5, with TRBD1 perhaps the D gene, on 7 matching bases. This sequence originates from an adult who received the AZD1222 COVID-19 vaccine. This specimen consisted of peripheral blood, obtained 28 days after the second AZD1222 dose. CDR3 region: CASSPSDRVETQYF. The DNA is as follows: TGTGCCAGCAGTCCTAGCGACAGGGTGGAGACCCAGTACTTC.